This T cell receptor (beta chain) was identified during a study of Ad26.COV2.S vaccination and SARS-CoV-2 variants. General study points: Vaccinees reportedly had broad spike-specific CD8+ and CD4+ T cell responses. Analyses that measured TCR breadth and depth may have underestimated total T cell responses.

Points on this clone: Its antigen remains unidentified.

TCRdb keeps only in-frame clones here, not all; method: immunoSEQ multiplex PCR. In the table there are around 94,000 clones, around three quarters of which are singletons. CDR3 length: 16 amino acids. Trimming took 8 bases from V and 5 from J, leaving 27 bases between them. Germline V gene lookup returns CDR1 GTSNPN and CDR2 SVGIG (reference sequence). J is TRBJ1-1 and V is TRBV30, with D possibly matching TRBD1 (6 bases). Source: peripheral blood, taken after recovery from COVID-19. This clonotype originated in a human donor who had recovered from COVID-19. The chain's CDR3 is CARTSPRIQGRTEAFF. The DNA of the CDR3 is TGTGCCCGGACTTCCCCTCGAATACAGGGCCGAACTGAAGCTTTCTTT.